The entry below describes one T cell receptor (beta chain). Its cognate antigen is unknown. CDR1 and CDR2 from the germline V gene are LGHNA and YSLEER. The CDR3 contains 15 residues. V dropped 0 bases and J dropped 4 bases, with 12 bases sitting between them. The sample belongs to a study of T cell repertoires in cytomegalovirus infection. Study-level information: Based on public TCR beta signatures, there were indications of CMV infection and of a matching HLA type. Overall study findings and caveats: CMV-specific TCR beta clonotypes restricted by HLA-C were the ones dominating the ex vivo response.

In TCRdb, the reads were re-called with MiXCR into one record per CDR3 protein. In the table there are about 680,000 distinct CDR3 sequences, roughly 24% of which are singletons. Sample: CD8+ T cells from PBMCs. The genes are TRBV4-3 and TRBJ1-2, with D tentatively TRBD1 (6 bases). The receptor comes from a human donor in good health (CMV status not recorded). Some clones in this sample may be carry-over from other donors' samples. The CDR3 DNA sequence: TGCGCCAGCAGCCAAGATACAGGACAGCTCTATGGCTACACCTTC. Residues: CASSQDTGQLYGYTF.